These 22 T cell receptor beta chains were sequenced from one sample in a study of response to subunit inactivated influenza vaccine. MiXCR, applied by TCRdb to the RT-PCR reads, yields one record per CDR3 protein. The table has hundreds of thousands of distinct CDR3 sequences, 12% seen once. Sequences were derived from PBMCs from blood, sampled on the day of vaccination. These receptors came from a man in his fifties or sixties who received an inactivated influenza vaccine.

V usage is TRBV4-1 and J usage is TRBJ1-4, with D possibly being TRBD1 (5 bases). Trimming left V 6 bases short and J 7 bases short, with 15 bases between. The CDR3 runs to 14 residues. The V gene's germline CDR1 is MGHRA and CDR2 YSYEKL. The CDR3 is CASSPGRSSEKLFF. The CDR3 DNA sequence: TGCGCCAGCAGTCCAGGGCGTTCGAGTGAAAAACTGTTTTTT.

This clonotype turned up a few times. This chain joins TRBV10-3 and TRBJ2-7; 9 bases fit TRBD2. V lost 3 bases and J lost 7; bases outside the gene matches: 7. CDR1 is ENHRY, CDR2 SYGVKD, per germline. The CDR3 runs to 14 residues. The CDR3 nucleotides read TGTGCCATCAGTGATATTAGCGGGAGTTATGAGCAGTACTTC. Residues: CAISDISGSYEQYF.

Many counts were recorded for this clonotype. CDR3 nucleotides: TGTGCCAGCAGTTATTTACTAGCGGGAGGGGCAGGAACGCAGTATTTT. This gives the protein CASSYLLAGGAGTQYF. The V and J genes are TRBV2 and TRBJ2-3, with TRBD2 identical over 13 bases. Unmatched junction bases numbered 11, after V lost 5 bases and J lost 9 bases. The CDR3 covers 16 residues. The germline gives CDR1 SNHLY, CDR2 FYNNEI.

This clonotype was observed a few times. The V call is TRBV3-1, the J call TRBJ2-7; tentatively, D is TRBD2 (5 bases). The germline V gene has CDR1 LGHDT and CDR2 YNNKEL (reference sequence). The V end was cut by 2 bases, the J end by 3 bases, with 14 bases between. The CDR3 loop spans 15 amino acids. CDR3 DNA: TGTGCCAGCAGCCAAATTGGACTTTTAGACTACGAGCAGTACTTC. It yields the protein CASSQIGLLDYEQYF.

The chain links TRBV7-2 to TRBJ2-3; possibly TRBD2 for D (6 bases). The CDR3 runs to 14 residues. The germline V gene encodes CDR1 SGHTA and CDR2 FQGNSA. Trimming left V 0 bases short and J 12 bases short, with 16 bases between. The CDR3 here is CASSLAAGPGFQYF. CDR3 in DNA: TGTGCCAGCAGCTTAGCAGCGGGCCCCGGTTTTCAGTATTTT.

Only one count was recorded for this clonotype. The rearrangement uses TRBV6-2 or TRBV6-3 and TRBJ2-5; 13 nucleotides align to TRBD2. The J segment lost 5 bases and the V segment lost 5 bases, leaving 11 bases of the junction unmatched. The CDR3 covers 17 residues. CDR1 MNHEY and CDR2 SVGEGT come from the germline V gene. This CDR3 reads CASSKPPGLAGCETQYF. The CDR3, as DNA: TGTGCCAGCAGTAAGCCTCCGGGACTAGCGGGATGCGAGACCCAGTACTTC.

This clonotype was detected ten times or more. This chain uses TRBV7-2 with TRBJ1-6, with 7 nucleotides matching TRBD1. With 1 base clipped from V and 10 bases from J, the junction kept 10 bases outside the gene matches. This CDR3 comprises 16 residues. Germline V lookup: CDR1 SGHTA, CDR2 FQGNSA. In nucleotides, the CDR3 is TGTGCCAGCAGCTTAGTCGGGACGGACAGGAGATCACCCCTCCACTTT. Its translation is CASSLVGTDRRSPLHF.

This chain connects TRBV20-1 to TRBJ2-7; D might be TRBD2 (6 bases). CDR3 length: 13 residues. Trimming pared 6 bases from V and 4 bases from J, leaving 16 bases between. Germline lookup yields CDR1 DFQATT and CDR2 SNEGSKA (reference sequence). The CDR3 DNA follows: TGCAGTGCCGGCGGTCCGACTAGATACGAGCAGTACTTC. It yields the protein CSAGGPTRYEQYF.

At least ten counts were recorded for this clonotype. Relative to the germline gene, one junction end is altered; a read error may explain this. The chain couples TRBV5-1 to TRBJ1-1, with a tentative D call TRBD1 (5 bases). CDR3 length: 13 amino acids. Germline V gene lookup returns CDR1 SGHRS and CDR2 YFSETQ. In DNA, the CDR3 is TGCGCCAGCAGCTTGGTGGCAGGGCCTGACGCTTTCTTT. Protein product: CASSLVAGPDAFF. The full variable domain, with the rest looked up from reference TRBV5-1 and TRBJ1-1, is KAGVTQTPRYLIKTRGQQVTLSCSPISGHRSVSWYQQTPGQGLQFLFEYFSETQRNKGNFPGRFSGRQFSNSRSEMNVSTLELGDSALYLCASSLVAGPDAFFGQGTRLTVV.

This clonotype was seen repeatedly, ten times or more. The chain uses TRBV12-3 or TRBV12-4 and TRBJ2-7; 11 bases align to TRBD1. CDR3 length: 14 amino acids. V lost 4 bases, J lost 4 bases, and 3 bases stayed unmatched. This CDR3 is CASSWTGGGYEQYF. The DNA for the CDR3 is TGTGCCAGCAGTTGGACAGGGGGCGGTTACGAGCAGTACTTC.

This clonotype has only a few counts. V gene TRBV10-3 combines with J gene TRBJ2-1; perhaps TRBD2 as D (5 bases). CDR3 length: 15 residues. In germline, CDR1 is ENHRY, CDR2 SYGVKD. The V end lost 2 bases, the J end lost 2 bases, and 10 bases lay between the germline ends. The CDR3 region has the DNA TGTGCCATCAGTGAGACCCGGGAAACCTACAATGAGCAGTTCTTC. Its protein is CAISETRETYNEQFF.

The sample holds a few counts of this clonotype. V is TRBV10-3 and J is TRBJ2-7, with D maybe TRBD2 (6 bases). Germline V gives CDR1 ENHRY, CDR2 SYGVKD. The CDR3 has 12 residues. CDR3: CASGDQTYEQYF. The CDR3 nucleotides read TGTGCTAGCGGCGACCAAACCTACGAGCAGTACTTC.

This clonotype occurred a few times. The rearrangement links TRBV10-3 to TRBJ2-1; TRBD2 matches at 11 bases. Germline values: CDR1 ENHRY, CDR2 SYGVKD. With 3 bases clipped from V and 4 bases from J, the junction kept 2 bases outside the gene matches. The CDR3 spans 15 residues. CDR3 nucleotides: TGTGCCATCAGTGACGTAGCGGGGGGGTACAATGAGCAGTTCTTC. Translating gives CAISDVAGGYNEQFF.

This clonotype appeared a few times. The V call is TRBV29-1, the J call TRBJ2-1; the match to TRBD1 covers 11 bases. Germline lookup yields CDR1 SQVTM and CDR2 ANQGSEA. With V trimmed by 4 bases and J by 3 bases, 5 bases remained unmatched. The CDR3 consists of 15 residues. The CDR3 spells CSVVLGTGGYNEQFF. The CDR3, as DNA: TGCAGCGTTGTCCTCGGGACAGGGGGCTACAATGAGCAGTTCTTC.

This clonotype showed up many times. The chain combines TRBV29-1 with TRBJ1-2, with D tentatively TRBD1 (6 bases). Germline V gene data show CDR1 as SQVTM and CDR2 as ANQGSEA. Trimming removed 5 bases at V and 4 bases at J, with 14 bases between. This CDR3 region has 13 residues. CDR3 in amino acids: CSVTTGNGYGYTF. The CDR3 DNA is TGCAGCGTTACCACAGGGAATGGCTATGGCTACACCTTC.

This clonotype was counted once. The chain is built from TRBV7-2 and TRBJ2-2, with D perhaps matching TRBD2 (6 bases). In germline, CDR1 is SGHTA, CDR2 FQGNSA. The CDR3 length is 13 residues. The CDR3 region is CVLGSANTGELFF. CDR3 bases: TGTGTCCTCGGGAGCGCGAACACCGGGGAGCTGTTTTTT.

This clonotype was observed a handful of times. The chain couples TRBV20-1 to TRBJ1-6; 7 nucleotides agree with TRBD1. The J segment lost 0 bases and the V segment lost 4 bases, leaving 6 bases of the junction unmatched. This CDR3 is built from 16 residues. Germline V gene lookup returns CDR1 DFQATT and CDR2 SNEGSKA (reference sequence). The chain's CDR3 is CSAMPTGFSYNSPLHF. CDR3 DNA sequence: TGCAGTGCTATGCCGACAGGGTTCTCCTATAATTCACCCCTCCACTTT.

V and J are TRBV19 and TRBJ2-7; D possibly uses TRBD1 or TRBD2 (5 bases each). This CDR3 is 15 amino acids long. CDR1 is LNHDA, CDR2 SQIVND, per germline (reference sequence). V was trimmed by 5 bases and J by 3 bases, leaving 17 bases between them. The chain's CDR3 is CASSLGTELRYEQYF. CDR3 sequence (DNA): TGTGCCAGTAGTCTTGGGACCGAGCTTCGCTACGAGCAGTACTTC.

In its sample, this clonotype was seen a few times. The gene calls are TRBV12-3 or TRBV12-4 and TRBJ2-5; no clear D gene. The V end was cut by 10 bases, the J end by 5 bases, with 26 bases between. This CDR3 comprises 16 residues. The CDR3 DNA reads as TGTGCCACCTCCCCCCCTCTTCTAGGAGCCGGGGAGACCCAGTACTTC. This codes for CATSPPLLGAGETQYF.

This clonotype has a count of ten or more. The chain employs TRBV28 and TRBJ2-5; 7 bases match TRBD1. The CDR3 is made up of 14 amino acids. Germline CDR1 MDHEN, CDR2 SYDVKM. After removal of 6 bases from V and 1 base from J, the junction contained 5 bases not matched to a gene. The CDR3 nucleotides read TGTGCCAGCAGGAAGTACAGGGGCCAAGAGACCCAGTACTTC. Translation gives CASRKYRGQETQYF.

This clonotype was picked up a small number of times. The chain carries TRBV7-3 and TRBJ2-1, with a possible D match to TRBD2 (5 bases). Germline V gives CDR1 SGHTA, CDR2 FQGTGA. The CDR3 is made up of 11 amino acids. Trimming cost V 5 bases and J 12 bases, with 11 bases left between them. CDR3: CASSRGSRQFF. CDR3 DNA: TGTGCCAGCAGCAGAGGGAGTCGGCAGTTCTTC. Combining the CDR3 with reference TRBV7-3 and TRBJ2-1 gives the whole variable domain GAGVSQTPSNKVTEKGKYVELRCDPISGHTALYWYRQSLGQGPEFLIYFQGTGAADDSGLPNDRFFAVRPEGSVSTLKIQRTERGDSAVYLCASSRGSRQFFGPGTRLTVL.

This clonotype turned up a few times. The gene calls are TRBV19 and TRBJ2-7, with a weak D call TRBD1 (6 bases). The CDR3 is 14 residues long. V lost 3 bases and J lost 5, with 14 bases in between. Germline loops: CDR1 LNHDA, CDR2 SQIVND (reference sequence). CDR3 sequence (DNA): TGTGCCAGTAGTATCGGATTACAGGGTGACGAGCAGTACTTC. Protein product: CASSIGLQGDEQYF.